These T cell receptor beta chains were read from a single sample in a study of human T cells and chemical hapten exposure. MiXCR, applied by TCRdb to the RACE reads, yields one record per CDR3 protein. This sample has approximately 400,000 distinct CDR3 sequences, with approximately 5% found just once. This specimen was whole blood, taken in connection with sensitization to the hapten diphenylcyclopropenone (DPC). The origin of the receptors is a woman aged 50 to 60 with alopecia areata. Some clones in this sample may be carry-over from other donors' samples. Both conserved end residues are part of each CDR3. The size of a clone is reported for some rows only, either as once, few or many, or as a class for expanded clones.

V: TRBV27; size: NA; J: TRBJ2-1; CDR3: CASSPYRDNEQFF
V: TRBV4-3; size: few; J: TRBJ2-2; CDR3: CASSLGTLSGELFF
V: TRBV6-5; size: NA; J: TRBJ2-1; CDR3: CASRTASIYNEQFF
V: TRBV6-5; size: few; J: TRBJ1-2; CDR3: CASSPGREFLRGYTF
V: TRBV21-1; size: few; J: TRBJ2-7; CDR3: CASSKVCLRDFPLWQYF
V: TRBV30; size: many; J: TRBJ2-3; CDR3: CAWGELAGGPDTQYF
V: TRBV27; size: few; J: TRBJ2-1; CDR3: CASSPSETGTSINEQFF
V: TRBV29-1; size: NA; J: TRBJ1-1; CDR3: CSADSFSEAFF
V: TRBV4-2; size: many; J: TRBJ1-1; CDR3: CASSQDRETEAFF
V: TRBV10-3; size: many; J: TRBJ2-7; CDR3: CAISESQGAYEQYF
V: TRBV4-2; size: many; J: TRBJ1-2; CDR3: CASSQEGAANYGYTF
V: TRBV7-9; size: NA; J: TRBJ2-7; CDR3: CASSPPLAGGDEQYF
V: TRBV27; size: many; J: TRBJ2-1; CDR3: CASSLGGQLPNEQFF
V: TRBV12-3/TRBV12-4; size: NA; J: TRBJ2-1; CDR3: CASSLGPGGNNEQFF
V: TRBV9; size: few; J: TRBJ1-1; CDR3: CASSPSGANTEAFF
V: TRBV9; size: few; J: TRBJ2-1; CDR3: CASSVGAEPYNEQFF
V: TRBV11-3; size: few; J: TRBJ2-1; CDR3: CASSFSGGPHNEQFF
V: TRBV20-1; size: many; J: TRBJ2-2; CDR3: CSARGLAGVRTGELFF
V: TRBV15; size: many; J: TRBJ2-3; CDR3: CATSSRTGTDTQYF
V: TRBV29-1; size: many; J: TRBJ2-4; CDR3: CSVTGGAHKNIQYF
V: TRBV18; size: NA; J: TRBJ2-7; CDR3: CASSPAGAVEQYF
V: TRBV29-1; size: few; J: TRBJ2-1; CDR3: CSVAVGVDYNEQFF
V: TRBV20-1; size: many; J: TRBJ1-1; CDR3: CSARWGGGTEAFF
V: TRBV11-2; size: few; J: TRBJ1-1; CDR3: CASSPIRENTEAFF
V: TRBV28; size: many; J: TRBJ2-2; CDR3: CASSQTGAGELFF
V: TRBV5-4; size: few; J: TRBJ2-5; CDR3: CASSLQGRKGETQYF
V: TRBV5-1; size: few; J: TRBJ1-4; CDR3: CASSLAGTGGEKLFF
V: TRBV28; size: NA; J: TRBJ2-7; CDR3: CASSSSGLAGGYEQYF
V: TRBV18; size: NA; J: TRBJ2-3; CDR3: CASSPPSEQSDTQYF
V: TRBV6-1; size: many; J: TRBJ2-7; CDR3: CASSDGRYMSYEQYF
V: TRBV9; size: NA; J: TRBJ2-6; CDR3: CASSVDLSGANVLTF
V: TRBV29-1; size: few; J: TRBJ2-5; CDR3: CSVIHVHGETQYF
V: TRBV12-3/TRBV12-4; size: few; J: TRBJ2-3; CDR3: CASSGEGGPWDTQYF
V: TRBV4-2; size: NA; J: TRBJ1-3; CDR3: CASSQDWGRGNTIYF
V: TRBV7-9; size: NA; J: TRBJ2-3; CDR3: CASSFLSGGNTDTQYF